The 25 T cell receptor beta chains below come from one sample, sequenced in a study of cytomegalovirus exposure and HLA in healthy donors. PCR was performed using 60 Vbeta and 13 Jbeta primers. Libraries were prepared by immunoSEQ multiplex PCR; TCRdb keeps only in-frame clonotypes and omits some of them. The data contain about 60,000 clones, 65% to 80% of them singletons. The sequencing sample was made of PBMCs. These receptors were taken from a woman in her twenties or thirties in good health and CMV-seronegative.

V is TRBV7-2 and J is TRBJ1-2, with TRBD1 matching over 8 bases. This CDR3 comprises 15 residues. CDR1 and CDR2 from the germline V gene are SGHTA and FQGNSA. V trimming: 5 bases; J trimming: 2 bases; junction bases outside the gene matches: 7. As DNA, the CDR3 is TGTGCCAGCAGCACCCGGACAGGGCAAAACTATGGCTACACCTTC. Protein sequence: CASSTRTGQNYGYTF.

The V and J genes are TRBV9 and TRBJ1-1; D is undetermined. This CDR3 has 14 amino acids. V was shortened by 2 bases and J by 1 base, with 9 bases between the two germline ends. Germline V gene data show CDR1 as SGDLS and CDR2 as YYNGEE. The CDR3: CASSVGQTNTEAFF. CDR3 in DNA: TGTGCCAGCAGCGTTGGGCAGACGAACACTGAAGCTTTCTTT.

The DNA for the CDR3 is TGTGCCAGCAGCTTAGATTCGCTACGCTCTGGGGCCAACGTCCTGACTTTC. Translation gives CASSLDSLRSGANVLTF. The chain has TRBV11-2 and TRBJ2-6, with unresolved D. This CDR3 is 17 amino acids long. Germline assignment: CDR1 SGHAT and CDR2 FQNNGV. V was clipped by 0 bases and J by 0 bases, with 9 bases between them.

The rearrangement links TRBV6-5 to TRBJ1-1; 7 bases are shared with TRBD1. The CDR3 has 13 residues. Germline V gene lookup returns CDR1 MNHEY and CDR2 SVGAGI. The ends lost 4 bases at V and 4 bases at J; junction bases unmatched: 3. This CDR3 reads CASSSHRGTEAFF. The CDR3 DNA is TGTGCCAGCAGTTCCCACAGGGGCACTGAAGCTTTCTTT.

CDR3 residues: CAISDVKGQANEKLFF. CDR3 in DNA: TGTGCCATCAGTGATGTAAAGGGGCAGGCTAATGAAAAACTGTTTTTT. This chain joins TRBV10-3 and TRBJ1-4; TRBD1 might be the D (5 bases). The CDR3 consists of 16 residues. V was cut by 3 bases and J by 3 bases, with 14 bases left in between. The V gene's germline CDR1 is ENHRY and CDR2 SYGVKD.

The rearrangement joins TRBV5-8 to TRBJ2-2, with D possibly being TRBD1 (5 bases). The CDR3 has 15 residues. Trimming removed 1 base at V and 8 bases at J, with 15 bases between. The V gene's germline CDR1 is SGHTS and CDR2 YDEGEE. The CDR3 protein is CASSLSRRGPGELFF. The CDR3 DNA reads as TGTGCCAGCAGCTTGAGTCGTAGGGGCCCGGGGGAGCTGTTTTTT.

In nucleotides, the CDR3 is TGTGCCTGGAGCCGGACAGGCAATAGCAATCAGCCCCAGCATTTT. As protein: CAWSRTGNSNQPQHF. The V call is TRBV30, the J call TRBJ1-5; 7 nucleotides line up with TRBD1. The V and J ends lost 3 bases and 0 bases, in that order; junction bases with no gene match: 5. CDR1 and CDR2 from the germline V gene are GTSNPN and SVGIG (reference sequence). The CDR3 loop spans 15 amino acids.

The rearrangement links TRBV5-1 to TRBJ1-2, with 7 bases aligning to TRBD1. CDR1 and CDR2 from the germline V gene are SGHRS and YFSETQ. This CDR3 has 14 residues. The V segment lost 5 bases and the J segment 2 bases; nucleotides outside the gene matches: 6. CDR3 in amino acids: CASSYGQDNYGYTF. Written as DNA, the CDR3 is TGCGCCAGCAGTTACGGACAGGACAACTATGGCTACACCTTC.

The DNA of the CDR3 is TGTGCCAGCACCCCGGAGGGGAAGGGTGGACTCGGCACCTTC. It is translated as CASTPEGKGGLGTF. The chain links TRBV5-4 to TRBJ1-2, with D maybe TRBD1 (5 bases). Per the germline V gene, CDR1 is SGHNT and CDR2 is YYREEE (reference sequence). The CDR3 has 14 residues. Trimming took off 6 bases at V and 13 bases at J, with 25 bases between the two ends.

CDR3 in amino acids: CASSVDEGRGSRLNTEAFF. The DNA for the CDR3 is TGTGCCAGCAGCGTAGACGAGGGGCGGGGCAGCAGACTGAACACTGAAGCTTTCTTT. The V call is TRBV9, the J call TRBJ1-1, with a possible D match to TRBD1 (5 bases). This CDR3 region has 19 residues. Deletions cut 0 bases from V and 0 bases from J, with 21 bases between. Per germline, CDR1 SGDLS and CDR2 YYNGEE. The full variable domain, in which reference TRBV9 and TRBJ1-1 provide the parts outside the CDR3, is DSGVTQTPKHLITATGQRVTLRCSPRSGDLSVYWYQQSLDQGLQFLIQYYNGEERAKGNILERFSAQQFPDLHSELNLSSLELGDSALYFCASSVDEGRGSRLNTEAFFGQGTRLTVV.

This clone has only a few counts. The chain is built from TRBV6-5 and TRBJ1-1; TRBD1 matches 11 bases. Germline loops: CDR1 MNHEY, CDR2 SVGAGI. The CDR3 runs to 15 residues. The V gene end was trimmed by 2 bases and the J gene end by 3 bases; junction bases not matched to a gene: 2. CDR3 coding DNA: TGTGCCAGCAGTTACGGGACAGGGGGGGACACTGAAGCTTTCTTT. This encodes CASSYGTGGDTEAFF.

This chain uses TRBV6-6 with TRBJ2-1; possible D gene TRBD1, 6 bases. Per the germline V gene, CDR1 is MNHNY and CDR2 is SVGAGI (reference sequence). The length of the CDR3 is 12 residues. V shed 7 bases and J shed 13 bases, with 17 bases lying between them. CDR3 loop: CASTSTGTIQFF. The DNA for the CDR3 is TGTGCCAGCACTTCGACCGGGACAATCCAGTTCTTC.

The rearrangement uses TRBV11-1 and TRBJ1-1; D may be TRBD1 (6 bases). There are 12 residues in the CDR3. The V end lost 5 bases, the J end lost 5 bases, and 9 bases lay between the germline ends. Germline loops: CDR1 SGHAT, CDR2 FQDESV (reference sequence). CDR3 protein: CASSQGGTEAFF. The CDR3 nucleotides are TGTGCCAGCAGCCAAGGGGGAACTGAAGCTTTCTTT.

The J gene is TRBJ2-7, the V gene TRBV2; 7 positions match TRBD1. CDR1 is SNHLY, CDR2 FYNNEI, per germline. The CDR3 loop spans 12 amino acids. With 6 bases clipped from V and 3 bases from J, the junction kept 2 bases outside the gene matches. The CDR3: CASRGDSYEQYV. The CDR3 bases are TGTGCCAGCAGAGGGGACAGCTACGAGCAGTACGTC.

The chain is built from TRBV20-1 and TRBJ1-6; TRBD1 is a possible D gene (6 bases). This CDR3 has 11 amino acids. The germline gives CDR1 DFQATT, CDR2 SNEGSKA (reference sequence). The V gene lost 5 bases and the J gene lost 13 bases, with 12 bases spanning the gap. CDR3 nucleotide sequence: TGCAGTGCTGAAGCGGGGGCGCCCCTCCACTTT. It specifies CSAEAGAPLHF.

This chain uses TRBV20-1 with TRBJ1-1, with D unclear. The V and J ends lost 4 bases and 6 bases respectively, with 9 bases between them. The CDR3 covers 11 residues. Germline V gives CDR1 DFQATT, CDR2 SNEGSKA (reference sequence). The CDR3 sequence: CSATPSAEAFF. Written as DNA, the CDR3 is TGCAGTGCTACCCCATCGGCTGAAGCTTTCTTT.

The chain combines TRBV5-6 with TRBJ1-6, with TRBD1 matching over 9 bases. The trim removed 2 bases at V and 7 bases at J, leaving 4 bases unmatched. The CDR3 loop spans 15 amino acids. Germline V gene lookup returns CDR1 SGHDT and CDR2 YYEEEE. CDR3 region: CASSLITGGNSPLHF. CDR3 in DNA: TGTGCCAGCAGCTTAATCACAGGGGGCAATTCACCCCTCCACTTT.

Written as DNA, the CDR3 is TGTGCCTGGACCCCGATGCGGACAGGGGAAAGGGATACGCAGTATTTT. Translating gives CAWTPMRTGERDTQYF. V usage is TRBV30 and J usage is TRBJ2-3, with 9 bases lining up with TRBD1. The V segment lost 4 bases and the J segment 6 bases; nucleotides outside the gene matches: 14. Germline V lookup: CDR1 GTSNPN, CDR2 SVGIG (reference sequence). This CDR3 comprises 16 residues.

The chain carries TRBV10-3 and TRBJ1-1, with 7 bases lining up with TRBD1. The CDR3 runs 13 residues. Trimming cost V 8 bases and J 1 base; bases outside gene matches: 4. Germline-derived CDR1 and CDR2 are ENHRY and SYGVKD. The CDR3 sequence is CAIGGQTNTEAFF. The CDR3 DNA sequence: TGTGCCATCGGGGGACAGACGAACACTGAAGCTTTCTTT.

This chain links TRBV6-6 with TRBJ2-6; D possibly corresponds to TRBD2 (6 bases). Germline V lookup: CDR1 MNHNY, CDR2 SVGAGI (reference sequence). The V end lost 1 base, the J end lost 0 bases, and 7 bases lay between the germline ends. The CDR3 runs 16 residues. This CDR3 is CASSYFGSSGANVLTF. CDR3 nucleotide sequence: TGTGCCAGCAGTTACTTCGGGAGCTCTGGGGCCAACGTCCTGACTTTC.

This chain links TRBV27 with TRBJ2-2, with D tentatively TRBD2 (5 bases). Germline CDR1 and CDR2: MNHEY and SMNVEV (reference sequence). V lost 1 base, J lost 7 bases, and 13 bases lay in between. The CDR3 runs to 15 residues. CDR3: CASSLYSSAGGELFF. CDR3 nucleotides: TGTGCCAGCAGTTTATATAGTTCGGCGGGCGGGGAGCTGTTTTTT.

The rearrangement links TRBV21-1 to TRBJ1-5; the table calls TRBD1, which could not be checked here. TRBV21-1 is a known pseudogene. This CDR3 is built from 15 residues. CDR3 sequence reads: CASIFPGTDNQPQHF. The CDR3 DNA sequence: TGTGCCAGCATCTTTCCCGGGACAGACAATCAGCCCCAGCATTTT.

The chain is built from TRBV6-1 and TRBJ2-7, with a tentative D call TRBD2 (7 bases). Deletions cut 10 bases from V and 6 bases from J, with 25 bases between. CDR3 size: 15 residues. CDR1 MNHNS and CDR2 SASEGT come from the germline V gene. CDR3 bases: TGTGCCACCCTCTCCCGGCAGGCGGGGGCGGCCGAGCAGTACTTC. Its translation: CATLSRQAGAAEQYF.

This sequence joins TRBV5-1 and TRBJ2-3, with 7 bases matching TRBD2. Trimming took 4 bases from V and 4 from J; bases not matched to a gene: 6. The CDR3 has 14 amino acids. The germline CDR1 and CDR2 sequences are SGHRS and YFSETQ. Written as DNA, the CDR3 is TGCGCCAGCAGCGGGAGTGGGGGGGCAGATACGCAGTATTTT. It translates to CASSGSGGADTQYF.

The table lists this clone with a count of one. The chain links TRBV11-2 to TRBJ2-7, with D possibly TRBD2 on 6 matching bases. Germline V CDR1 and CDR2: SGHAT, FQNNGV. There are 15 residues in the CDR3. Trimming took off 0 bases at V and 5 bases at J, with 14 bases between the two ends. In nucleotides, the CDR3 is TGTGCCAGCAGCTTAGAGGAGTCCTCGGGAGACGAGCAGTACTTC. This codes for CASSLEESSGDEQYF.